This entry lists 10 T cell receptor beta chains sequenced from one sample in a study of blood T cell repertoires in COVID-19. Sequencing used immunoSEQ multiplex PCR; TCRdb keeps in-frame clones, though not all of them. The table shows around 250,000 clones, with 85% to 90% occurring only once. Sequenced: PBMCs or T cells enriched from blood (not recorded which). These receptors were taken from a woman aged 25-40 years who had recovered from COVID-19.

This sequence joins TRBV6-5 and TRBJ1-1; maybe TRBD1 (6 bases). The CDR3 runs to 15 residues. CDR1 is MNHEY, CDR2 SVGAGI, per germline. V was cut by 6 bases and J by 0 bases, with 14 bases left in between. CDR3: CASSHRQALNTEAFF. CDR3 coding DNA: TGTGCCAGCAGCCATCGACAGGCGTTGAACACTGAAGCTTTCTTT.

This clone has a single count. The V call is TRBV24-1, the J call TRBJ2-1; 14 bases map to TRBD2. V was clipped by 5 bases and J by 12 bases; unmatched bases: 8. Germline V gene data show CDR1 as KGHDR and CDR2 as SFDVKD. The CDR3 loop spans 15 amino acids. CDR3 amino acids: CATSGPGLAGVGQFF. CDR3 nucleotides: TGTGCCACCAGTGGTCCGGGACTAGCGGGAGTGGGGCAGTTCTTC.

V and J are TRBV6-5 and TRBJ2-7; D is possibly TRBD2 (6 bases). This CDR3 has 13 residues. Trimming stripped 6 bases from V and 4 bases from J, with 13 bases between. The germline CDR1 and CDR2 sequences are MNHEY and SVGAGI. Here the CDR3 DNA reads TGTGCCAGCAGCTACAACGGAGGGTACGAGCAGTACTTC. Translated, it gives CASSYNGGYEQYF.

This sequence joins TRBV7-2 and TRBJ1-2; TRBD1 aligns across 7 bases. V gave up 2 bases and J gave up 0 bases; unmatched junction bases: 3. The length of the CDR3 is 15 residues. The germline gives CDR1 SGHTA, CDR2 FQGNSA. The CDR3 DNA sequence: TGTGCCAGCAGCTTAAACAGGGGAGCTAACTATGGCTACACCTTC. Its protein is CASSLNRGANYGYTF.

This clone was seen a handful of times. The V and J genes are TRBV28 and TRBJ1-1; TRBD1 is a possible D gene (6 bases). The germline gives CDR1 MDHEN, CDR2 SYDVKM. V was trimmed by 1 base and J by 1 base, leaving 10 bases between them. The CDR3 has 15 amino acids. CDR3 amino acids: CASSLFRTANTEAFF. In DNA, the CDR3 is TGTGCCAGCAGTTTATTTCGGACAGCGAACACTGAAGCTTTCTTT.

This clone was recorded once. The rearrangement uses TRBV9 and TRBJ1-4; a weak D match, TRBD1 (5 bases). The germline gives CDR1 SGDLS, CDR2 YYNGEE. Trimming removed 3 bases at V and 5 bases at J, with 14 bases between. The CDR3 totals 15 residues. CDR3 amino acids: CASSGGQDKNEKLFF. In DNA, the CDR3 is TGTGCCAGCAGCGGCGGCCAGGACAAGAATGAAAAACTGTTTTTT.

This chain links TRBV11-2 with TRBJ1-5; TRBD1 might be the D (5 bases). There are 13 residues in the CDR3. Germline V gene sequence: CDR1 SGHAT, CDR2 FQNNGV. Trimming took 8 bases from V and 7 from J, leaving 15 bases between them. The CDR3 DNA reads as TGTGCCAGCTCAACGGAACGGGGGCAGCCCCAGCATTTT. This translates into CASSTERGQPQHF.

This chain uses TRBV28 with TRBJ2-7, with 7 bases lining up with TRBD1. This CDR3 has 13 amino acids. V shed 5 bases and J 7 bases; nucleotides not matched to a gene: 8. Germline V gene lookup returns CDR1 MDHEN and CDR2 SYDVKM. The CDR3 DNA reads TGTGCCAGCAGTCCGACAGGGACAAGGGAGCAGTACTTC. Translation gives CASSPTGTREQYF.

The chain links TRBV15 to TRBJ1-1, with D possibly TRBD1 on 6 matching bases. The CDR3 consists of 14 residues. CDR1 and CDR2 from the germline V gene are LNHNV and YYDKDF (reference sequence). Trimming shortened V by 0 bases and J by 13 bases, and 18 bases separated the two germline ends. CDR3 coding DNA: TGTGCCACCAGCAGAGATCGGACAGCTAAAGGGGGTTTCTTT. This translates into CATSRDRTAKGGFF. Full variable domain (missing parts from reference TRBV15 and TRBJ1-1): DAMVIQNPRYQVTQFGKPVTLSCSQTLNHNVMYWYQQKSSQAPKLLFHYYDKDFNNEADTPDNFQSRRPNTSFCFLDIRSPGLGDTAMYLCATSRDRTAKGGFFGQGTRLTVV.

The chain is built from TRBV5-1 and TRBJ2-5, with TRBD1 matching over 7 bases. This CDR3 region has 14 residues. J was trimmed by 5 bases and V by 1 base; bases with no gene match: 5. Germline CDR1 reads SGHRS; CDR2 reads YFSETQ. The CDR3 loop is CASSLSRGQETQYF. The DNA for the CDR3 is TGCGCCAGCAGCTTGTCAAGGGGGCAGGAGACCCAGTACTTC.